The rows below give T cell receptor beta chains drawn from one sample of a study of Graves' ophthalmopathy and Graves' hyperthyroidism. Each CDR3 protein is one row after TCRdb ran MiXCR on the multiplex PCR reads. The sample shows roughly 600,000 distinct CDR3 sequences, 35% to 45% of them seen only once. Sequences were obtained from peripheral blood or thyroid tissue (not recorded which). These receptors were taken from an adult man with Graves' hyperthyroidism. The CDR3 runs from the conserved cysteine through the conserved F or W. A D gene is named only where the DNA matches it firmly. Some rows mark clone size as missing; the rest say once, few, many or name a class of expanded clone.

.	TRBJ1-1	TRBV4-1	.	CASSHVAGRNTEAFF	TGCGCCAGCAGCCACGTTGCAGGGCGAAACACTGAAGCTTTCTTT
TRBD2	TRBJ2-7	TRBV7-2	.	CASSPLSRTSERPYEQYF	TGTGCCAGCTCACCACTAAGCAGGACTAGCGAACGTCCTTACGAGCAGTACTTC
TRBD2	TRBJ2-3	TRBV7-9	.	CASSPLGGGAVDTQYF	TGTGCCAGCAGCCCCCTGGGCGGGGGGGCAGTAGATACGCAGTATTTT
TRBD1	TRBJ2-2	TRBV7-9	few	CASSVDRENTGELFF	TGTGCCAGCAGCGTAGACAGGGAGAACACCGGGGAGCTGTTTTTT
TRBD1	TRBJ1-1	TRBV5-1	many	CASSRQGGVRNTEAFF	TGCGCCAGCAGCCGACAGGGCGGGGTGCGAAACACTGAAGCTTTCTTT
TRBD2	TRBJ2-7	TRBV13	many	CASSLGSGGRPTYEQYF	TGTGCCAGCAGCTTAGGGAGCGGGGGACGACCAACCTACGAGCAGTACTTC
.	TRBJ1-1	TRBV27	.	CASSLGIGTKAFF	TGTGCCAGCAGTTTAGGGATCGGGACAAAAGCTTTCTTT
TRBD1	TRBJ2-2	TRBV7-3	many	CASSSHRDRWGGELFF	TGTGCCAGCAGCTCCCACCGGGACAGGTGGGGCGGGGAGCTGTTTTTT
.	TRBJ2-7	TRBV28	many	CASETQYEQYF	TGTGCCAGCGAGACGCAGTACGAGCAGTACTTC
.	TRBJ1-2	TRBV5-1	.	CASSFDPGEKGYTF	TGCGCCAGCAGCTTTGATCCAGGGGAAAAGGGCTACACCTTC
TRBD1	TRBJ1-5	TRBV7-3	.	CASSPSGGTGGGQPQHF	TGTGCCAGCAGCCCATCGGGCGGGACAGGGGGCGGACAGCCCCAGCATTTT
TRBD1	TRBJ2-7	TRBV10-3	.	CAISESGQGTYEQYF	TGTGCCATCAGTGAGTCGGGACAGGGGACCTACGAGCAGTACTTC
.	TRBJ1-5	TRBV7-8	few	CASSLMSGPSNQPQHF	TGTGCCAGCAGCTTAATGTCGGGTCCGAGCAATCAGCCCCAGCATTTT
.	TRBJ2-5	TRBV2	.	CASVTGRETQYF	TGTGCCAGCGTTACAGGGCGAGAGACCCAGTACTTC
.	TRBJ1-5	TRBV4-1	.	CASSQLDQPQHF	TGCGCCAGCAGCCAACTGGATCAGCCCCAGCATTTT
.	TRBJ1-1	TRBV7-9	.	CASSLGGAPEASF	TGTGCCAGCAGCTTAGGGGGGGCCCCTGAAGCTTCCTTT
TRBD1	TRBJ2-2	TRBV29-1	.	CSGKTGRTTGELFF	TGCAGCGGTAAGACAGGGCGAACTACCGGGGAGCTGTTTTTT
.	TRBJ1-2	TRBV19	many	CASSIDLNYGYTF	TGTGCCAGTAGTATAGACCTAAACTATGGCTACACCTTC
TRBD2	TRBJ2-2	TRBV7-9	.	CASSLPGGVAGELFF	TGTGCCAGCAGCTTGCCGGGGGGGGTGGCCGGGGAGCTGTTTTTT
.	TRBJ1-1	TRBV9	.	CASSEWGGAEAFF	TGTGCCAGCAGCGAGTGGGGGGGGGCTGAAGCTTTCTTT
.	TRBJ2-1	TRBV20-1	.	CSAMRAVSEEQFF	TGCAGTGCCATGCGGGCCGTTTCGGAGGAGCAGTTCTTC
.	TRBJ1-1	TRBV10-3	.	CATGNTEAFF	TGTGCCACAGGGAACACTGAAGCTTTCTTT
.	TRBJ1-1	TRBV14	few	CASSHLDGRNTEAFF	TGTGCCAGCAGCCACTTGGACGGCCGGAACACTGAAGCTTTCTTT